This T cell receptor beta chain was sequenced during a study of blood T cell repertoires in COVID-19. The wider study: Both acute and convalescent COVID-19 samples were obtained from the United States, Italy and Spain. T cells, B-cell-depleted T cells, or PBMCs provided the cDNA or gDNA that served as material.

Germline V gives CDR1 MNHEY, CDR2 SMNVEV (reference sequence). The CDR3 is 17 amino acids. V lost 3 bases to trimming and J lost 2 bases; unmatched junction nucleotides: 11. Per the original methods: Estimated nucleated cell counts came from reference gene primer amplification. Generated by immunoSEQ multiplex PCR, the TCRdb table keeps only in-frame clones and is missing some. V, J and clone size reflect that table, while D and trimming were determined from the DNA. The profile shows about 33,000 clones, roughly 85% of them singletons. The clonotype originates from a man aged 55 to 70 with active COVID-19. This rearrangement joins TRBV27 to TRBJ2-7, with 9 bases that match TRBD2. Source material: peripheral blood. Written as DNA, the CDR3 is TGTGCCAGCAGTTTGAGACCCGGGCTAGCGGGGACCTACGAGCAGTACTTC. Amino acids: CASSLRPGLAGTYEQYF.